Sequencing of this T cell receptor (beta chain) was carried out in a study of shared clonotypes between healthy human individuals. Study-wide findings and caveats: Apart from blood, nothing was sampled; tissue repertoires likely differ. Generally, estimated richness proved larger in naive subsets than it did in memory subsets. Clonotypes not shared had lower generation probabilities than those common to all four donors.

V trimming: 5 bases; J trimming: 5 bases; junction bases outside the gene matches: 7. Germline assignment: CDR1 SEHNR and CDR2 FQNEAQ (reference sequence). This CDR3 region has 15 residues. Note on this clone: Its antigen remains unknown.

Original data processing: ImmunoSEQ yielded junction-only sequences lacking quality scores, so filtering differed. Sequencing was performed with immunoSEQ multiplex PCR; in TCRdb, only in-frame clones are kept and a portion is missing. The V and J calls and the clone size are those of that table, but D and trimming were determined from the DNA. The sample lists approximately 2.5 million clones, around nine tenths occurring once. Material: naive CD4+ T cells sorted from blood. Subset given: CD45RA+ positively selected. The chain links TRBV7-9 to TRBJ1-4; 8 bases fit TRBD1. This clonotype was obtained from a man aged 18 to 30 in good health. The CDR3 here is CASSQDRGENEKLFF. CDR3 nucleotide sequence: TGTGCCAGCAGCCAAGACAGGGGCGAAAATGAAAAACTGTTTTTT.